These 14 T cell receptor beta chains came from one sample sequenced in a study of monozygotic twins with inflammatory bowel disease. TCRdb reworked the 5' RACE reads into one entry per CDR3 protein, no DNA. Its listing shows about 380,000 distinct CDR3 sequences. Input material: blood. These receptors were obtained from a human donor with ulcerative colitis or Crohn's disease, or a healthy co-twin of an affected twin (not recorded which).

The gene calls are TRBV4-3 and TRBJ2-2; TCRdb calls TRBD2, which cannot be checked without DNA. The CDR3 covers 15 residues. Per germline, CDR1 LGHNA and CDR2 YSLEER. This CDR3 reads CASSSLAGDSGELFF.

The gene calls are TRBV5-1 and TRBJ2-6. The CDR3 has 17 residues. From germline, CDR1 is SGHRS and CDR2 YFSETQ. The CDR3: CASSYNLPGLLANVLTF.

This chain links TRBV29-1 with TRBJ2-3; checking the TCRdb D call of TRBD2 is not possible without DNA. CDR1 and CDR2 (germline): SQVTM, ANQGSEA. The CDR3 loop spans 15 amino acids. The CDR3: CSVDASATSTDTQYF.

The CDR3 spells CASSTSFRHSRNLLLFF. The chain uses TRBV2 and TRBJ2-1; TCRdb picks TRBD2, but there is no DNA to check that call. The length of the CDR3 is 17 residues. CDR1 SNHLY and CDR2 FYNNEI come from the germline V gene.

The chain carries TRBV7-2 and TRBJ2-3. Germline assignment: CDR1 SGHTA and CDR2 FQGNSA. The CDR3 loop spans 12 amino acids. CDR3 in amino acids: CATGMYTDTQYF.

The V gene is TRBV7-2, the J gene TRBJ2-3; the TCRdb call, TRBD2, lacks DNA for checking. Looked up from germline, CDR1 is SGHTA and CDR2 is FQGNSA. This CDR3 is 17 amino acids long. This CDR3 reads CASRKEASGGNTDTQYF. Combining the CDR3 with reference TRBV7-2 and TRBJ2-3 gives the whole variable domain GAGVSQSPSNKVTEKGKDVELRCDPISGHTALYWYRQSLGQGLEFLIYFQGNSAPDKSGLPSDRFSAERTGGSVSTLTIQRTQQEDSAVYLCASRKEASGGNTDTQYFGPGTRLTVL.

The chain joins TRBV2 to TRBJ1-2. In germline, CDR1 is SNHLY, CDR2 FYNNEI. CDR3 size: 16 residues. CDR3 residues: CASSESTAASNYGYTF.

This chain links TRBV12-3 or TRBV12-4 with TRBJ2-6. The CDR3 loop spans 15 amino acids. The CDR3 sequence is CASSLVGSGANVLTF.

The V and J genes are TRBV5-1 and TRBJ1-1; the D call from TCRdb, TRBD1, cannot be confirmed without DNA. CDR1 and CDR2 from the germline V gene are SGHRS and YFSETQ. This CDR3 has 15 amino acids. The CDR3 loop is CASSPSTGVKTEAFF.

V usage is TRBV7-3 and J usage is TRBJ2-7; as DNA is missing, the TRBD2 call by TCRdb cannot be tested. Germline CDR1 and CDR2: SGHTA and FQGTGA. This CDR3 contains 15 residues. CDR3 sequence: CASSLTSGGTYEQYF.

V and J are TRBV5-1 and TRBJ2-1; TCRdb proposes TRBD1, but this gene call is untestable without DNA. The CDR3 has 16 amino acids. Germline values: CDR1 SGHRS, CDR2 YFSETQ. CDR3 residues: CASSLEGLGAHNEQFF.

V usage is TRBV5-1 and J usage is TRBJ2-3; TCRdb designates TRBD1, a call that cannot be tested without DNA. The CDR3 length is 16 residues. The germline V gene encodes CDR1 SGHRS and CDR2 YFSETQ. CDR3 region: CASSLVIGTGLNTQYF. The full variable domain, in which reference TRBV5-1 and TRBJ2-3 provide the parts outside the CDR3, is KAGVTQTPRYLIKTRGQQVTLSCSPISGHRSVSWYQQTPGQGLQFLFEYFSETQRNKGNFPGRFSGRQFSNSRSEMNVSTLELGDSALYLCASSLVIGTGLNTQYFGPGTRLTVL.

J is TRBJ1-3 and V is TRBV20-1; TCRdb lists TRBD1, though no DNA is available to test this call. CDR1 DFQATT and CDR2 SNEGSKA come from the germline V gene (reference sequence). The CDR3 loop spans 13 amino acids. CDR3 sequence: CSVTDRIGNTIYF.

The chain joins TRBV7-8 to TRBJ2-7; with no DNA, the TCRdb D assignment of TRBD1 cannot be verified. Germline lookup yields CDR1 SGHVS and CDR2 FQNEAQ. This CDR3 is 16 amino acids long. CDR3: CASSLRVAGVRYEQYF.